This entry is about one TCR beta chain. Data came from immunoSEQ multiplex PCR; TCRdb stores just in-frame clones and leaves some out. The sample records 500,000 to 650,000 clones, 70% to 80% being singletons. The study enrolled healthy HIV-negative adults without recent acute infections or vaccinations as donors. The source of the sample is a study of shared clonotypes between healthy human individuals. The CDR3 runs to 12 residues. The V gene's germline CDR1 is SGHNT and CDR2 YYREEE (reference sequence). V dropped 2 bases and J dropped 6 bases, with 7 bases sitting between them. This receptor was obtained from a woman between 40 and 50 years old in good health. Some clones in this sample may be carry-over from other donors' samples. Sequencing was done on a sample of PBMCs. The rearrangement uses TRBV5-4 and TRBJ2-3; D is perhaps TRBD2 (5 bases). CDR3 sequence reads: CASSLLGDTQYF. DNA for the CDR3: TGTGCCAGCAGCTTACTAGGGGATACGCAGTATTTT.